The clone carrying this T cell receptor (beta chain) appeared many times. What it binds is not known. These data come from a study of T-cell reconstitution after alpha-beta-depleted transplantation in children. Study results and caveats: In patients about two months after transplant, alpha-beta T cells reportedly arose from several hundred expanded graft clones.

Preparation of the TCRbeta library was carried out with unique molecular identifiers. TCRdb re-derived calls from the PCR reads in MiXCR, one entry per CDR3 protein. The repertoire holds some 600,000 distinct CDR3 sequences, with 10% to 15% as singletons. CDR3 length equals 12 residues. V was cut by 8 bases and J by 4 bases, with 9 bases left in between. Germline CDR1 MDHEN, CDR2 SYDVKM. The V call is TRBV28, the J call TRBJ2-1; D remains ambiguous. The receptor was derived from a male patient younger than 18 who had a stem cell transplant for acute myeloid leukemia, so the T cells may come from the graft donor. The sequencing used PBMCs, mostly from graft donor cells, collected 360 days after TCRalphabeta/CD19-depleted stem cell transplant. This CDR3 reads CASGASYNEQFF. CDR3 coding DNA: TGTGCCAGCGGAGCTTCTTACAATGAGCAGTTCTTC.